Below, 18 T cell receptor beta chains from the same sample are listed, as sequenced in a study of T cells after yellow fever vaccination. Each CDR3 protein is one row after TCRdb ran MiXCR on the 5' RACE reads. The data hold around 590,000 distinct CDR3 sequences, with about 12% observed a single time. The sample in question was PBMCs, obtained on the day of the yellow fever booster vaccination. Receptors were obtained from a man younger than 40 who received the YFV17D yellow fever vaccine.

The chain combines TRBV11-2 with TRBJ2-7, with a weak D call TRBD2 (6 bases). CDR3 length: 16 residues. Trimming left V 1 base short and J 4 bases short, with 17 bases between. CDR1 is SGHAT, CDR2 FQNNGV, per germline. The CDR3 protein is CASSLGGGRVLYEQYF. The CDR3 DNA follows: TGTGCCAGCAGCTTAGGAGGAGGGCGGGTTCTTTACGAGCAGTACTTC.

The table lists this clonotype with a few counts. V gene TRBV5-1 combines with J gene TRBJ2-7, with 11 bases aligning to TRBD2. The junction had 15 bases not matched to a gene; V was cut back by 5 bases and J by 2 bases. CDR3 length equals 18 residues. Germline V gene data show CDR1 as SGHRS and CDR2 as YFSETQ. CDR3 sequence: CASRTPGTSGDHTYEQYF. Here the CDR3 DNA reads TGCGCCAGCAGAACGCCTGGGACTAGCGGAGACCACACCTACGAGCAGTACTTC.

The chain carries TRBV18 and TRBJ2-2; tentatively, D is TRBD1 (6 bases). Per the germline V gene, CDR1 is KGHSH and CDR2 is LQKENI. Trimming stripped 6 bases from V and 2 bases from J, with 13 bases between. The CDR3 sequence is 15 residues long. Written as DNA, the CDR3 is TGTGCCAGCTCCAGGGGTCCTGGAAACACCGGGGAGCTGTTTTTT. Protein: CASSRGPGNTGELFF.

This clonotype came up a few times. This chain connects TRBV6-5 to TRBJ2-2; D not certain. Trimming took 4 bases from V and 5 from J, leaving 11 bases between them. The germline V gene encodes CDR1 MNHEY and CDR2 SVGAGI. This CDR3 comprises 14 residues. The CDR3 coding sequence is TGTGCCAGCAGTTTTTCAACCCAGACCGGGGAGCTGTTTTTT. As protein: CASSFSTQTGELFF.

The chain is built from TRBV2 and TRBJ2-1; TRBD2 matches 9 bases. The germline CDR1 and CDR2 sequences are SNHLY and FYNNEI. The CDR3 covers 13 residues. V lost 3 bases and J lost 10; bases outside the gene matches: 4. The DNA of the CDR3 is TGTGCCAGCAGTGATCTAGCGGGGCGAGAGCAGTTCTTC. Translation: CASSDLAGREQFF.

The chain joins TRBV18 to TRBJ2-1; D remains unclear. The CDR3 loop spans 13 amino acids. CDR1 KGHSH and CDR2 LQKENI come from the germline V gene. V was cut by 0 bases and J by 5 bases, with 5 bases left in between. DNA of the CDR3: TGTGCCAGCTCACCACCAGGACACAATGAGCAGTTCTTC. This codes for CASSPPGHNEQFF.

This clonotype was found a few times. The V and J genes are TRBV12-3 or TRBV12-4 and TRBJ2-4, with 7 nucleotides matching TRBD2. The ends lost 5 bases at V and 6 bases at J; junction bases unmatched: 10. The CDR3 runs to 15 residues. The DNA of the CDR3 is TGTGCCAGCAGTCCAATTAGCGGGCCTTCAAACATTCAGTACTTC. Residues: CASSPISGPSNIQYF.

There are a few counts of this clonotype. The chain uses TRBV10-3 and TRBJ2-7; D may be TRBD1 or TRBD2 (5 bases each). V was trimmed by 0 bases and J by 3 bases, leaving 18 bases between them. Germline CDR1 reads ENHRY; CDR2 reads SYGVKD. There are 17 residues in the CDR3. CDR3: CAISESFSGRTVYEQYF. The CDR3 DNA is TGTGCCATCAGTGAGTCGTTCTCGGGACGGACCGTCTACGAGCAGTACTTC.

This clonotype was counted a few times. The CDR3 bases are TGTGCCAGCAGTGTCAGCGGGAGTTGGGTCAATGAGCAGTTCTTC. It codes for CASSVSGSWVNEQFF. The chain carries TRBV12-3 or TRBV12-4 and TRBJ2-1, with 8 bases matching TRBD2. J gave up 6 bases and V 5 bases, and 9 bases lay outside the gene matches. The CDR3 sequence is 15 residues long.

This clonotype was counted at least ten times. This rearrangement joins TRBV7-9 to TRBJ2-7, with D possibly matching TRBD1 (6 bases). Germline values: CDR1 SEHNR, CDR2 FQNEAQ (reference sequence). The ends were cut back, 4 bases at V and 1 base at J, with 14 bases in the middle. CDR3 size: 15 residues. DNA for the CDR3: TGTGCCAGCAGCTCAGGACAGACCTTTTCCTACGAGCAGTACTTC. Translation: CASSSGQTFSYEQYF.

In its sample, this clonotype was seen a few times. J is TRBJ2-2 and V is TRBV18; D unclear. Germline CDR1 KGHSH, CDR2 LQKENI. Trimming cost V 8 bases and J 2 bases, with 12 bases left between them. CDR3 length equals 14 residues. CDR3 in amino acids: CASTPQLNTGELFF. The CDR3 DNA follows: TGTGCCAGCACCCCCCAACTTAACACCGGGGAGCTGTTTTTT.

This clonotype came up once. This chain connects TRBV20-1 to TRBJ2-3; 9 bases match TRBD2. Germline V gene lookup returns CDR1 DFQATT and CDR2 SNEGSKA (reference sequence). V shed 1 base, J shed 5 bases, and the junction held 10 bases outside the gene matches. The CDR3 is 16 residues long. The CDR3 nucleotides read TGCAGTGCTAGAGGATTGATAGCGGGGGTGGGAGATACGCAGTATTTT. Residues: CSARGLIAGVGDTQYF.

This clonotype was counted a few times. The rearrangement uses TRBV30 and TRBJ2-3; D not certain. Germline lookup yields CDR1 GTSNPN and CDR2 SVGIG (reference sequence). There are 13 residues in the CDR3. V was trimmed by 4 bases and J by 1 base, leaving 9 bases between them. In DNA form, the CDR3 reads TGTGCCTGGAACCGGAGAGGCACAGATACGCAGTATTTT. It codes for CAWNRRGTDTQYF.

This clonotype was recorded only once. The V and J genes are TRBV5-5 and TRBJ2-7; perhaps TRBD1 as D (5 bases). Trimming pared 0 bases from V and 9 bases from J, leaving 16 bases between. The CDR3 is 14 residues long. Germline values: CDR1 SGHKS, CDR2 YYEKEE (reference sequence). CDR3 sequence reads: CASSLEQATMGQYF. CDR3 nucleotides: TGTGCCAGCAGCTTGGAACAGGCAACGATGGGGCAGTACTTC.

The DNA for the CDR3 is TGTGCCAGCAGCTCAAATAGCGGGAGGGCCATTGATACGCAGTATTTT. Residues: CASSSNSGRAIDTQYF. The chain carries TRBV7-9 and TRBJ2-3; the match to TRBD2 covers 11 bases. CDR3 length: 16 residues. The germline V gene encodes CDR1 SEHNR and CDR2 FQNEAQ (reference sequence). V was pared by 4 bases and J by 6 bases, with 9 bases of the junction left unmatched.

This sequence joins TRBV28 and TRBJ2-4; D not certain. V was cut by 6 bases and J by 0 bases, with 15 bases left in between. The CDR3 contains 16 residues. Germline values: CDR1 MDHEN, CDR2 SYDVKM. CDR3 sequence reads: CASRSSEALAKNIQYF. In nucleotides, the CDR3 is TGTGCCAGCAGGAGCAGCGAAGCTTTAGCCAAAAACATTCAGTACTTC.

This clonotype appeared many times. The chain combines TRBV10-1 with TRBJ2-2, with 12 bases lining up with TRBD2. Germline V CDR1 and CDR2: WNHNN, SYGVQD (reference sequence). CDR3 length equals 15 residues. The V and J ends lost 5 bases and 6 bases, in that order; junction bases with no gene match: 4. The CDR3: CASSKGLAGPGELFF. Written as DNA, the CDR3 is TGCGCCAGCAGTAAAGGACTAGCGGGACCCGGGGAGCTGTTTTTT.

The chain has TRBV5-1 and TRBJ2-7; 9 bases fit TRBD2. V was clipped by 1 base and J by 6 bases; unmatched bases: 14. Per germline, CDR1 SGHRS and CDR2 YFSETQ. This CDR3 spans 17 amino acids. The CDR3 DNA reads TGCGCCAGCAGCTTGCCGACTTCCGGGACTAGCTTTGGCGAGCAGTACTTC. The encoded protein is CASSLPTSGTSFGEQYF.